This paragraph covers one TCR beta chain sequence. The entry originates in a study of blood T cell repertoires in COVID-19. For the study at large: Collection of acute and convalescent COVID-19 samples took place in the United States, Italy and Spain. The analysed material was cDNA or gDNA that came from T cells, B-cell-depleted T cells, or PBMCs.

The germline V gene encodes CDR1 MGHRA and CDR2 YSYEKL. V was pared by 3 bases and J by 3 bases, with 12 bases between. The CDR3 is 15 residues long. The authors' processing: The assay estimated nucleated cells by amplifying reference gene primers. Assay used: immunoSEQ multiplex PCR; TCRdb lists only in-frame clones, some missing. From that table come the V and J calls and clone size; the DNA was used to work out D and trimming. The table has approximately 36,000 clones, around 90% seen once. Sequencing input: peripheral blood. This sequence joins TRBV4-1 and TRBJ1-3, with D possibly TRBD1 on 6 matching bases. The source is a man in his fifties or sixties with active or convalescent COVID-19. This CDR3 is CASSHGRGSGNTIYF. Here the CDR3 DNA reads TGCGCCAGCAGCCACGGAAGGGGGAGTGGAAACACCATATATTTT.